The 20 T cell receptor delta chains in this list originate from one sample, sequenced in a study of Vδ1+ human thymocytes. The study, taken as a whole, reports: Thymic TRG and TRD repertoires appeared highly polyclonal, with Gaussian CDR3 length distributions.

Extracted RNA was reverse transcribed into cDNA. Pooled V-gene forward primers with one constant-region reverse primer generated the CDR3 amplicons by multiplex PCR. TCRdb reanalysed the multiplex PCR reads with CATT. The table lists 20,000 to 25,000 delta-chain clones, 8% to 10% of them singletons. Their specific antigens are unknown. The sequenced sample consisted of Vdelta1+ gamma-delta thymocytes from the thymus. The subset denotes: FACS-sorted CD3+ TCRalphabeta- TCRVdelta1+ TCRVdelta2- thymocytes. All receptors derive from a child under two years old who had congenital heart surgery.

The chain uses TRDV1 and TRDJ2, with a weak D call TRDD2 (5 bases). CDR3 length: 17 residues. The germline CDR1 and CDR2 sequences are TSWWSYY and QGS. V was cut by 4 bases and J by 4 bases, with 19 bases left in between. The CDR3 sequence: CALGVPTILRETAQLFF. Here the CDR3 DNA reads TGTGCTCTTGGGGTCCCTACCATCCTGCGCGAGACAGCACAACTCTTCTTT.

V gene TRDV1 combines with J gene TRDJ1, with 8 bases aligning to TRDD2. In germline, CDR1 is TSWWSYY, CDR2 QGS. J was trimmed by 5 bases and V by 1 base; bases with no gene match: 18. CDR3 length equals 19 residues. The CDR3 loop is CALGERRLPTFPASDKLIF. The DNA for the CDR3 is TGTGCTCTTGGGGAACGCCGACTTCCTACGTTCCCAGCTTCTGATAAACTCATCTTT.

The rearrangement links TRDV1 to TRDJ1; unclear D gene. The J gene, absent from TCRdb, was called here by matching the DNA to germline. This CDR3 region has 18 residues. CDR1 and CDR2 (germline): TSWWSYY, QGS. V was clipped by 0 bases and J by 6 bases, with 23 bases between them. Here the CDR3 DNA reads TGTGCTCTTGGGGAACTAGGACATCTCGTCTACGTACTCCATAAACTCATCTTT. It yields the protein CALGELGHLVYVLHKLIF.

This clone was counted between two and nine times. The gene calls are TRDV1 and TRDJ2, with D perhaps matching TRDD3 (5 bases). In germline, CDR1 is TSWWSYY, CDR2 QGS. V was trimmed by 6 bases and J by 0 bases, leaving 26 bases between them. This CDR3 region has 20 residues. CDR3 protein: CALGARAPRGGFSLTAQLFF. DNA for the CDR3: TGTGCTCTTGGAGCCCGAGCCCCCCGAGGGGGGTTCTCTTTGACAGCACAACTCTTCTTT.

This clone was picked up a small number of times. The chain combines TRDV1 with TRDJ1, with D perhaps matching TRDD2 or TRDD3 (7 bases each). Germline lookup yields CDR1 TSWWSYY and CDR2 QGS. This CDR3 contains 22 residues. V lost 0 bases, J lost 3 bases, and 32 bases lay in between. This chain's CDR3 is CALGELGFLRGRSGGSPDKLIF. The CDR3 DNA sequence: TGTGCTCTTGGGGAACTGGGGTTCCTACGTGGGCGGTCCGGGGGATCCCCCGATAAACTCATCTTT.

This sequence joins TRDV1 and TRDJ1; 9 bases line up with TRDD3. The J segment lost 4 bases and the V segment lost 0 bases, leaving 12 bases of the junction unmatched. Germline lookup yields CDR1 TSWWSYY and CDR2 QGS. The CDR3 loop spans 18 amino acids. CDR3 sequence (DNA): TGTGCTCTTGGGGAACTCCTCGGTGTGCTGGGGGATTGCGATAAACTCATCTTT. It specifies CALGELLGVLGDCDKLIF.

The chain carries TRDV1 and TRDJ1; 9 bases line up with TRDD3. The germline gives CDR1 TSWWSYY, CDR2 QGS. The V gene end was trimmed by 2 bases and the J gene end by 0 bases; junction bases not matched to a gene: 25. The CDR3 has 23 residues. The CDR3 DNA sequence: TGTGCTCTTGGGGAAGGGCCCTACTTCCTCCCTCAACTAGGGGGATACTACACCGATAAACTCATCTTT. Its protein is CALGEGPYFLPQLGGYYTDKLIF.

The chain carries TRDV1 and TRDJ1, with 13 bases aligning to TRDD3. CDR3 length: 26 amino acids. From germline, CDR1 is TSWWSYY and CDR2 QGS. V lost 0 bases, J lost 2 bases, and 30 bases stayed unmatched. CDR3 region: CALGELGPAFLLRHQLGDTRTDKLIF. The CDR3 DNA reads as TGTGCTCTTGGGGAACTAGGACCGGCCTTCCTACTTAGGCATCAACTGGGGGATACGCGAACCGATAAACTCATCTTT.

The chain links TRDV1 to TRDJ1, with 11 bases that match TRDD3. Here the J gene came from matching the DNA to germline, since TCRdb omits it. V was clipped by 0 bases and J by 0 bases; unmatched bases: 12. The germline CDR1 and CDR2 sequences are TSWWSYY and QGS. The CDR3 is made up of 20 amino acids. The CDR3 here is CALGELPDGGYGPYTDKLIF. The CDR3 DNA sequence: TGTGCTCTTGGGGAACTGCCTGATGGGGGATACGGCCCGTACACCGATAAACTCATCTTT.

The chain links TRDV1 to TRDJ1, with D unresolved. The CDR3 totals 15 residues. V shed 1 base and J shed 1 base, with 10 bases lying between them. Germline CDR1 and CDR2: TSWWSYY and QGS. CDR3 protein: CALGERRTPTDKLIF. CDR3 sequence (DNA): TGTGCTCTTGGGGAACGTCGTACCCCCACCGATAAACTCATCTTT.

This clone was found a few times. The chain recombines TRAV29/DV5 with TRDJ3; D remains ambiguous. Trimming cost V 2 bases and J 2 bases, with 14 bases left between them. The CDR3 covers 17 residues. In germline, CDR1 is NSMFDY, CDR2 ISSIKDK. CDR3 sequence (DNA): TGTGCAGCAAGAAGTTCGGATGGTACCTGGGACACCCGACAGATGTTTTTC. This codes for CAARSSDGTWDTRQMFF. Filled out from reference TRAV29/DV5 and TRDJ3, the complete variable domain reads DQQVKQNSPSLSVQEGRISILNCDYTNSMFDYFLWYKKYPAEGPTFLISISSIKDKNEDGRFTVFLNKSAKHLSLHIVPSQPGDSAVYFCAARSSDGTWDTRQMFFGTGIKLFVEP.

This clone was observed a handful of times. V gene TRDV1 combines with J gene TRDJ1, with 7 nucleotides matching TRDD3. CDR1 is TSWWSYY, CDR2 QGS, per germline. The V gene end was trimmed by 1 base and the J gene end by 1 base; junction bases not matched to a gene: 18. The CDR3 extends over 20 amino acids. CDR3 sequence: CALGEPQSTRIRAITDKLIF. CDR3 DNA: TGTGCTCTTGGGGAACCTCAATCAACGCGGATACGCGCTATCACCGATAAACTCATCTTT.

This clone was found a few times. The chain recombines TRDV1 with TRDJ1; 9 nucleotides align to TRDD2. Per germline, CDR1 TSWWSYY and CDR2 QGS. This CDR3 spans 19 amino acids. V lost 1 base and J lost 1; bases outside the gene matches: 13. DNA of the CDR3: TGTGCTCTTGGGGAACCGGGGGAGCCTTCCTACGGTTCCACCGATAAACTCATCTTT. This gives the protein CALGEPGEPSYGSTDKLIF.

This clone turned up a few times. The chain uses TRDV1 and TRDJ1; the match to TRDD3 covers 8 bases. Germline trimming cut 0 bases from V and 6 bases from J; bases unmatched to any gene: 21. The CDR3 spans 20 residues. CDR1 and CDR2 (germline): TSWWSYY, QGS. The CDR3 region has the DNA TGTGCTCTTGGGGAACTATCCCTCCAGAGGGGGATAAAGTCCGAGCATAAACTCATCTTT. It yields the protein CALGELSLQRGIKSEHKLIF.

This sequence joins TRDV1 and TRDJ1, with D possibly TRDD3 on 6 matching bases. Trimming pared 4 bases from V and 7 bases from J, leaving 43 bases between. The CDR3 runs to 23 residues. Germline assignment: CDR1 TSWWSYY and CDR2 QGS. The DNA for the CDR3 is TGTGCTCTTGGGGGACAGAAGCTACACCGTTCCCGTCGGAAAGGATACCGCCTCGGTAAACTCATCTTT. Protein: CALGGQKLHRSRRKGYRLGKLIF.

This clone was detected a few times. The V gene is TRDV1, the J gene TRDJ1, with 11 bases matching TRDD3. V shed 1 base, J shed 2 bases, and the junction held 24 bases outside the gene matches. CDR1 TSWWSYY and CDR2 QGS come from the germline V gene. This CDR3 contains 23 residues. The CDR3 spells CALGEPKALLAPYWGIGTDKLIF. CDR3 bases: TGTGCTCTTGGGGAACCAAAGGCCCTTCTCGCCCCTTACTGGGGGATAGGGACCGATAAACTCATCTTT.

A few counts support this clone. V and J are TRDV1 and TRDJ1; 11 bases agree with TRDD3. The CDR3 sequence is 19 residues long. The trim removed 1 base at V and 4 bases at J, leaving 14 bases unmatched. Per the germline V gene, CDR1 is TSWWSYY and CDR2 is QGS. The CDR3 is CALGEPSHPGGYRGDKLIF. The CDR3 DNA is TGTGCTCTTGGGGAACCTTCCCACCCTGGGGGATACAGGGGCGATAAACTCATCTTT.

In this sample, this clone turned up a few times. One junction end disagrees with the germline gene, perhaps due to a read error. The rearrangement uses TRDV1 and TRDJ1; the D call may be TRDD2 or TRDD3 (8 bases each). The CDR3 loop spans 24 amino acids. Germline loops: CDR1 TSWWSYY, CDR2 QGS. In nucleotides, the CDR3 is TGTGCTCTTGGGGAAAAGCCGGTCTTCCTACATGGGATACGAGACTCTGAGTACACCGATAAACTCATCTTC. Protein: CALGEKPVFLHGIRDSEYTDKLIF.

In its sample, this clone was seen a few times. The J gene is TRDJ1, the V gene TRDV1; 8 bases are shared with TRDD3. With 0 bases clipped from V and 0 bases from J, the junction kept 15 bases outside the gene matches. Germline V CDR1 and CDR2: TSWWSYY, QGS. CDR3 size: 20 residues. CDR3 nucleotides: TGTGCTCTTGGGGAACTCGGGGGTCCTGGGGGACCCAAGTACACCGATAAACTCATCTTT. Translating gives CALGELGGPGGPKYTDKLIF.

In this sample, this clone turned up a few times. This chain uses TRDV1 with TRDJ1; no firm D call. V lost 5 bases and J 4 bases, leaving 11 bases between the germline ends. CDR3 length equals 13 residues. The germline CDR1 and CDR2 sequences are TSWWSYY and QGS. The CDR3 DNA sequence: TGTGCTCTTGGGAAAACCCTCCTCGATAAACTCATCTTT. Encoded protein: CALGKTLLDKLIF.